This TCR beta chain came from a study of radiation and T cells in renal cell carcinoma. Time point meaning: blood 2 weeks post-SBRT. Treatment indicated: 15 Gy SBRT to primary tumor, nephrectomy 4 weeks later. After SBRT, blood was collected at 2 and 4 weeks, plus baseline. TCRdb keeps only in-frame clones here, not all; method: immunoSEQ multiplex PCR. Of 25,000 to 30,000 clones detected, over 75% appear once; the ten largest clones hold 31%. Overall study results and limits: In blood, top tumor clones expanded by 2 weeks, shrinking by 4. Without pretreatment biopsies, baseline tumor clonotype presence was undetermined.

Germline CDR1 and CDR2: KGHSH and LQKENI. V lost 4 bases, J lost 3 bases, and 5 bases stayed unmatched. CDR3 length: 15 amino acids. Of note for this clone: Its antigen is not known.

The origin of this receptor is a man in his sixties with renal cell carcinoma. This specimen consisted of blood, obtained from a patient whose treatment included radiotherapy and nephrectomy. The rearrangement uses TRBV18 and TRBJ2-1, with 8 bases that match TRBD2. The DNA for the CDR3 is TGTGCCAGCTCACTGCTCAGCGGGAGCTACAATGAGCAGTTCTTC. Its protein product is CASSLLSGSYNEQFF.